This T cell receptor beta chain was recorded in a study of blood T cell repertoires in COVID-19. The repertoire was sequenced with immunoSEQ multiplex PCR; TCRdb's copy has only in-frame clones and lacks some. The table shows hundreds of thousands of clones, with 83% occurring only once. The TCR was taken from a woman between 50 and 59 years old who had been exposed to COVID-19. The specimen was PBMCs or T cells enriched from blood (not recorded which).

CDR3 DNA: TGCGCCAGCAAAAGAGAACCGGGCACTGAAGCTTTCTTT. Translated: CASKREPGTEAFF. V gene TRBV5-1 combines with J gene TRBJ1-1; D gene uncertain. The germline V and J ends were trimmed by 6 bases and 4 bases, with 13 bases remaining between them. CDR1 is SGHRS and CDR2 is YFSETQ in the germline V gene. The CDR3 loop spans 13 amino acids.